This T cell receptor (beta chain) was sequenced for a study of T cell repertoires in cytomegalovirus infection (dated by TCRdb to about 2019). About the full investigation: Peptide stimulations targeted recently identified HLA-C-restricted CMV epitopes, whose presentation resists viral immunomodulation, together with well-studied HLA-B-restricted epitopes. Donor HLA type was relevant to the analysis, as public TCR beta signatures indicated carriage of CMV infection together with the matching HLA type. Results the study describes overall, beyond this receptor: In both this cohort and an independent roughly 330-donor cohort, the cumulative frequency of public TCR beta family members distinguished carriers of CMV infection plus the relevant HLA type. The ex vivo response was dominated by HLA-C-restricted CMV-specific TCR beta clonotypes, which also provided the single most frequent clonotype in two of eight donors.

This clonotype has a count of ten or more. Its antigen is still unknown. Within one base of it there is no much larger clone, and no base qualities were kept. The intended sense of this specimen's treatment or condition label: in vitro stimulation with specific CMV peptide epitopes to enrich CMV-specific T cells. Based on the germline V gene, the CDR1 and CDR2 sequences are SGHTA and FQGNSA. Its CDR3 holds 15 amino acids, cysteine through phenylalanine. Left in the record is the CDR3 DNA by itself, 45 bases read in frame from the first base. Here V drops 2 bases and J drops 1 base, and the junction holds 3 bases not matched to any gene. TCRdb records Illumina HiSeq 1500 as the sequencer. TCRdb reanalyzed the raw reads on its own, using fastp at Q25 for trimming and MiXCR for clone calling, and kept in-frame beta chains. Rows merge per CDR3 protein into single entries with the most common DNA and genes. The sample table records about 890,000 distinct CDR3 sequences; less than 35% of these occur just once. The ten largest account for over 11% of the sample.

This material consisted of cultured CD8+ T cells from PBMCs, taken from culture after CMV antigen stimulation. This clonotype originated in a human donor in good health (CMV status not recorded). Some clones in this sample may be carry-over from other donors' samples. The rearranged segments are TRBV7-2 and TRBJ2-5; TRBD1 aligns with 8 central bases. The DNA sequence is as follows: TGTGCCAGCAGCTTACGCAGGGGGCTCCAAGAGACCCAGTACTTC. It encodes CASSLRRGLQETQYF.